This T cell receptor beta chain derives from a study of cytomegalovirus exposure and HLA in healthy donors. Looking at the study overall: Earlier results showed roughly 110 million unique TCR beta sequences derived from about 179 million T cells.

Germline CDR1 SGHVS, CDR2 FQNEAQ. V was clipped by 0 bases and J by 3 bases, with 6 bases between them. CDR3 size: 14 residues. In the PCR, 60 Vbeta and 13 Jbeta primers were used. Using immunoSEQ multiplex PCR, the repertoire was profiled, and TCRdb retains in-frame clones only, with some absent. The table has roughly 160,000 clones, less than 75% seen once. The specimen sequenced was PBMCs. The receptor was isolated from a girl under 18 in good health and CMV-seronegative. The chain joins TRBV7-8 to TRBJ1-5, with D hard to call. The CDR3 coding sequence is TGTGCCAGCAGCTTAGCTCGTAACAATCAGCCCCAGCATTTT. The encoded protein is CASSLARNNQPQHF.